The 29 T cell receptor beta chains listed next were all sequenced from one sample in a study of Graves' ophthalmopathy and Graves' hyperthyroidism. The authors amplified TCR beta CDR3 regions, and they did so from RNA transcripts for repertoire sequencing. RT-PCR was first run with HTBI primers, then multiplex PCR in a second round. TCRdb reprocessed the multiplex PCR reads via MiXCR and lists one record per CDR3 protein. The data show hundreds of thousands of distinct CDR3 sequences, over 20% seen once. The material sequenced was peripheral blood. The receptors originated from a woman younger than 30 with stable Graves' hyperthyroidism. Some clones in this sample may be carry-over from other donors' samples.

This rearrangement joins TRBV4-1 to TRBJ1-2; tentatively, D is TRBD1 (6 bases). Germline V gene lookup returns CDR1 MGHRA and CDR2 YSYEKL. The V end lost 3 bases, the J end lost 5 bases, and 19 bases lay between the germline ends. The CDR3 loop spans 16 amino acids. This chain's CDR3 is CASSHPGQSRRYGYTF. In DNA form, the CDR3 reads TGCGCCAGCAGCCACCCCGGACAGAGCCGACGGTATGGCTACACCTTC.

This clonotype was observed many times. This chain joins TRBV18 and TRBJ2-2, with no clear D. V was pared by 0 bases and J by 6 bases, with 2 bases between. Germline loops: CDR1 KGHSH, CDR2 LQKENI. This CDR3 contains 12 residues. This chain's CDR3 is CASSPPAGELFF. The CDR3 DNA is TGTGCCAGCTCACCACCGGCCGGGGAGCTGTTTTTT.

This clonotype was counted ten times or more. This chain uses TRBV30 with TRBJ1-1; 9 bases map to TRBD1. The germline CDR1 and CDR2 sequences are GTSNPN and SVGIG (reference sequence). The CDR3 runs 14 residues. V lost 4 bases, J lost 6 bases, and 9 bases stayed unmatched. This CDR3 reads CAWNPGQGVSEAFF. CDR3 DNA sequence: TGTGCCTGGAATCCGGGACAGGGTGTTTCTGAAGCTTTCTTT.

There are many counts of this clonotype. This chain joins TRBV6-6 and TRBJ2-2; 11 nucleotides align to TRBD1. This CDR3 is 21 amino acids long. V lost 7 bases and J lost 1; bases outside the gene matches: 20. CDR1 MNHNY and CDR2 SVGAGI come from the germline V gene (reference sequence). CDR3 DNA sequence: TGTGCCAGCACTCCACTTGACCCCGGGACAGGGGGTATCTTGAACACCGGGGAGCTGTTTTTT. Its protein product is CASTPLDPGTGGILNTGELFF.

The chain joins TRBV6-1 to TRBJ1-5; D gene uncertain. The CDR3 loop spans 12 amino acids. V shed 10 bases and J shed 6 bases, with 13 bases lying between them. From germline, CDR1 is MNHNS and CDR2 SASEGT. The CDR3 DNA is TGTGCCACTTGGTCCCAAGGTCAGCCCCAGCATTTT. Protein: CATWSQGQPQHF.

This clonotype was recorded at least ten times. This sequence joins TRBV29-1 and TRBJ1-1; TRBD1 is a possible D gene (5 bases). The CDR3 runs to 12 residues. V dropped 2 bases and J dropped 3 bases, with 7 bases sitting between them. Germline assignment: CDR1 SQVTM and CDR2 ANQGSEA. The CDR3 region has the DNA TGCAGCGTTGAACAGGGCTACACTGAAGCTTTCTTT. This encodes CSVEQGYTEAFF.

There are many counts of this clonotype. J is TRBJ1-1 and V is TRBV2, with D hard to call. Germline loops: CDR1 SNHLY, CDR2 FYNNEI. Trimming pared 2 bases from V and 5 bases from J, leaving 15 bases between. The CDR3 is made up of 15 amino acids. The CDR3 here is CASSEMGSIGTEAFF. As DNA, the CDR3 is TGTGCCAGCAGTGAAATGGGGTCGATTGGGACTGAAGCTTTCTTT.

This clonotype was counted at least ten times. This chain uses TRBV29-1 with TRBJ2-7; perhaps TRBD2 as D (5 bases). V lost 2 bases, J lost 2 bases, and 13 bases lay in between. CDR1 SQVTM and CDR2 ANQGSEA come from the germline V gene. The CDR3 runs to 14 residues. The CDR3 reads CSVERLAGTYEQYF. CDR3 DNA: TGCAGCGTTGAACGGCTAGCCGGAACCTACGAGCAGTACTTC.

This clonotype was recorded at least ten times. V gene TRBV28 combines with J gene TRBJ2-7, with D possibly TRBD2 on 6 matching bases. V lost 7 bases, J lost 7 bases, and 20 bases lay in between. The CDR3 loop spans 14 amino acids. Germline V gene data show CDR1 as MDHEN and CDR2 as SYDVKM. The DNA for the CDR3 is TGTGCCAGCACCCCCCAAGGAGGGGCAGGGGAGCAGTACTTC. As protein: CASTPQGGAGEQYF.

The J gene is TRBJ1-2, the V gene TRBV6-1; possibly TRBD1 for D (5 bases). Germline V CDR1 and CDR2: MNHNS, SASEGT. Trimming stripped 4 bases from V and 4 bases from J, with 10 bases between. The CDR3 loop spans 13 amino acids. The CDR3 sequence is CASSGGRAYGYTF. In DNA form, the CDR3 reads TGTGCCAGCAGTGGGGGCAGGGCCTATGGCTACACCTTC.

The chain has TRBV18 and TRBJ2-5; unclear D gene. The CDR3 loop spans 17 amino acids. Trimming took 3 bases from V and 3 from J, leaving 20 bases between them. Germline lookup yields CDR1 KGHSH and CDR2 LQKENI. CDR3 loop: CASSPSVWSGGEETQYF. The CDR3 DNA reads as TGTGCCAGCTCACCCTCAGTATGGTCAGGCGGCGAAGAGACCCAGTACTTC.

This clonotype was counted at least ten times. This sequence joins TRBV28 and TRBJ1-1, with D possibly matching TRBD1 (5 bases). The CDR3 consists of 16 residues. Germline CDR1 MDHEN, CDR2 SYDVKM. Trimming stripped 3 bases from V and 3 bases from J, with 17 bases between. CDR3 sequence: CASSFLVWGVDTEAFF. The CDR3 DNA reads TGTGCCAGCAGTTTTTTAGTTTGGGGGGTGGACACTGAAGCTTTCTTT. The variable domain in full, with the rest retrieved from reference TRBV28 and TRBJ1-1, is DVKVTQSSRYLVKRTGEKVFLECVQDMDHENMFWYRQDPGLGLRLIYFSYDVKMKEKGDIPEGYSVSREKKERFSLILESASTNQTSMYLCASSFLVWGVDTEAFFGQGTRLTVV.

The chain joins TRBV12-3 or TRBV12-4 to TRBJ2-2; 13 positions match TRBD2. V shed 5 bases, J shed 3 bases, and the junction held 3 bases outside the gene matches. The CDR3 totals 16 residues. This CDR3 reads CASSPGTSGDTGELFF. The CDR3 coding sequence is TGTGCCAGCAGTCCTGGGACTAGCGGGGACACCGGGGAGCTGTTTTTT.

This clonotype showed up many times. The chain joins TRBV20-1 to TRBJ2-7; D is unresolved. In germline, CDR1 is DFQATT, CDR2 SNEGSKA (reference sequence). The CDR3 has 11 amino acids. V gave up 3 bases and J gave up 2 bases, with 5 bases separating them. The CDR3 sequence: CSASLTYEQYF. For the CDR3, the DNA is TGCAGTGCTAGTCTCACCTACGAGCAGTACTTC.

At least ten counts were recorded for this clonotype. The chain employs TRBV28 and TRBJ1-2; D not resolved. Trimming pared 7 bases from V and 4 bases from J, leaving 13 bases between. This CDR3 has 13 amino acids. Germline V CDR1 and CDR2: MDHEN, SYDVKM. The CDR3 protein is CASTSSGSYGYTF. In DNA form, the CDR3 reads TGTGCCAGCACCTCTTCGGGGAGCTATGGCTACACCTTC.

The chain carries TRBV6-2 or TRBV6-3 and TRBJ2-7; D unclear. Between the trimmed V and J ends, which lost 0 bases and 2 bases, there was a span of 8 bases. Germline V lookup: CDR1 MNHEY, CDR2 SVGEGT. The length of the CDR3 is 14 residues. This CDR3 is CASSYSVLTYEQYF. The CDR3 DNA reads as TGTGCCAGCAGTTACTCGGTGCTAACCTACGAGCAGTACTTC.

This clonotype was seen repeatedly, ten times or more. This rearrangement joins TRBV2 to TRBJ1-2; D might be TRBD1 (5 bases). Germline V lookup: CDR1 SNHLY, CDR2 FYNNEI. With 1 base removed from V and 8 bases from J, the gap between germline ends came to 14 bases. The CDR3 sequence is 14 residues long. The CDR3 DNA sequence: TGTGCCAGCAGTGAAGGACAGAGAGAGTACGGCTACACCTTC. Protein sequence: CASSEGQREYGYTF.

The J gene is TRBJ2-2, the V gene TRBV19; D unclear. Germline V gives CDR1 LNHDA, CDR2 SQIVND (reference sequence). With 10 bases removed from V and 1 base from J, the gap between germline ends came to 10 bases. The CDR3 sequence is 13 residues long. CDR3 amino acids: CATGLRNTGELFF. The CDR3 nucleotides are TGTGCCACCGGGCTACGGAACACCGGGGAGCTGTTTTTT. The whole variable domain, remainder taken from reference TRBV19 and TRBJ2-2, is DGGITQSPKYLFRKEGQNVTLSCEQNLNHDAMYWYRQDPGQGLRLIYYSQIVNDFQKGDIAEGYSVSREKKESFPLTVTSAQKNPTAFYLCATGLRNTGELFFGEGSRLTVL.

A word on this clonotype: Possible read error: a much larger clone is one base away. The chain is built from TRBV28 and TRBJ2-4; TRBD2 matches at 7 bases. This CDR3 spans 14 amino acids. Germline-derived CDR1 and CDR2 are MDHEN and SYDVKM. The CDR3 loop is CASSGGLVKTIQYF. As DNA, the CDR3 is TGTGCCAGCAGTGGAGGACTAGTCAAAACCATTCAGTACTTC.

This clonotype occurred many times. This chain joins TRBV7-3 and TRBJ2-4; D ambiguous. The CDR3 sequence is 13 residues long. V lost 2 bases to trimming and J lost 7 bases, with 9 bases between them. The germline V gene has CDR1 SGHTA and CDR2 FQGTGA. The CDR3 protein is CASSLSERNIQYF. DNA for the CDR3: TGTGCCAGCAGCTTATCTGAACGGAACATTCAGTACTTC.

This clonotype was seen a few times. This chain uses TRBV5-1 with TRBJ2-7; TRBD2 might be the D (6 bases). Germline V lookup: CDR1 SGHRS, CDR2 YFSETQ. V was trimmed by 0 bases and J by 6 bases, leaving 10 bases between them. The CDR3 is 13 amino acids. The CDR3 bases are TGCGCCAGCAGCTTGGACGCCGGGGGCGAGCAGTACTTC. It yields the protein CASSLDAGGEQYF.

This clonotype was found many times. This rearrangement joins TRBV11-2 to TRBJ1-1, with 7 bases matching TRBD1. This CDR3 is built from 14 residues. From germline, CDR1 is SGHAT and CDR2 FQNNGV. With 5 bases clipped from V and 4 bases from J, the junction kept 7 bases outside the gene matches. The DNA for the CDR3 is TGTGCCAGCAGCCCGCAAACAGGGGTCACTGAAGCTTTCTTT. Translating gives CASSPQTGVTEAFF.

This clonotype was counted ten times or more. This sequence joins TRBV7-8 and TRBJ2-7; 12 bases map to TRBD2. The CDR3 covers 18 residues. The trim removed 1 base at V and 6 bases at J, leaving 13 bases unmatched. The germline V gene has CDR1 SGHVS and CDR2 FQNEAQ. The CDR3 reads CASSLGLAGEYRIREQYF. CDR3 DNA sequence: TGTGCCAGCAGCTTAGGACTAGCGGGAGAGTATAGGATACGCGAGCAGTACTTC.

This sequence joins TRBV29-1 and TRBJ2-7, with D unresolved. Germline V gene lookup returns CDR1 SQVTM and CDR2 ANQGSEA. The CDR3 contains 13 residues. Trimming took 4 bases from V and 4 from J, leaving 14 bases between them. The DNA of the CDR3 is TGCAGCGTTGGGAGCCAGCGAGGTTACGAGCAGTACTTC. This codes for CSVGSQRGYEQYF.

This clonotype was counted between two and nine times. The DNA of the CDR3 is TGTGCCAGCAGTCCTCAATTTAGCGGGGGCCGCTCCTACGAGCAGTACTTC. As protein: CASSPQFSGGRSYEQYF. This chain connects TRBV28 to TRBJ2-7; 9 nucleotides align to TRBD2. Germline values: CDR1 MDHEN, CDR2 SYDVKM. The J segment lost 0 bases and the V segment lost 5 bases, leaving 11 bases of the junction unmatched. CDR3 length: 17 residues.

This clonotype was recorded many times. The chain joins TRBV12-3 or TRBV12-4 to TRBJ1-1; D gene ambiguous. The ends were cut back, 6 bases at V and 0 bases at J, with 11 bases in the middle. The CDR3 sequence is 14 residues long. CDR3 amino acids: CASRPDPMNTEAFF. DNA of the CDR3: TGTGCCAGCAGACCTGACCCTATGAACACTGAAGCTTTCTTT.

In this sample, this clonotype turned up many times. The chain has TRBV6-8 and TRBJ1-6, with TRBD1 identical over 11 bases. From germline, CDR1 is MNHGY and CDR2 SAAAGT. The CDR3 spans 16 residues. V lost 2 bases, J lost 3 bases, and 0 bases stayed unmatched. CDR3 residues: CASSYGTGGYNSPLHF. CDR3 bases: TGTGCCAGCAGTTACGGGACAGGGGGCTATAATTCACCCCTCCACTTT.

In this sample, this clonotype turned up many times. This sequence joins TRBV20-1 and TRBJ2-7; no definite D call. V lost 0 bases, J lost 2 bases, and 14 bases lay in between. Germline CDR1 and CDR2: DFQATT and SNEGSKA (reference sequence). CDR3 length: 15 residues. As DNA, the CDR3 is TGCAGTGCTAGAGACTACGTAAAGGGCACCTACGAGCAGTACTTC. The encoded protein is CSARDYVKGTYEQYF.

Only a few counts were recorded for this clonotype. This chain uses TRBV30 with TRBJ2-3; D gene unclear. Trimming pared 2 bases from V and 6 bases from J, leaving 6 bases between. This CDR3 has 11 amino acids. Germline V gene data show CDR1 as GTSNPN and CDR2 as SVGIG (reference sequence). This CDR3 is CAWSLPDTQYF. The CDR3 DNA reads TGTGCCTGGAGTCTCCCCGATACGCAGTATTTT.